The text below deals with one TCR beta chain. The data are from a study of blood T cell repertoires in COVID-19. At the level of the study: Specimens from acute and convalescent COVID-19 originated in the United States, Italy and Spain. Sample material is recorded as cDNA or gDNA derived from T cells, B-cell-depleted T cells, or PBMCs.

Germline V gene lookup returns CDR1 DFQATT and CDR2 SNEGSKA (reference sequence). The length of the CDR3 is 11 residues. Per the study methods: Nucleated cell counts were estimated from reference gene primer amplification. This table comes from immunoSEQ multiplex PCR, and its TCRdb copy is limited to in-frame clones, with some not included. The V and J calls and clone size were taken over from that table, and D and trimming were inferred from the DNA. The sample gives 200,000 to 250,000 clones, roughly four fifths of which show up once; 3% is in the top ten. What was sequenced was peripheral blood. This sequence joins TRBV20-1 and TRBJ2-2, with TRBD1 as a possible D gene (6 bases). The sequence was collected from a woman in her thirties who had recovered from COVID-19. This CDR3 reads CIPQGPGELFF. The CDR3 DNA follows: TGCATCCCCCAGGGGCCCGGGGAGCTGTTTTTT.